A single sample is the source of the 8 T cell receptor beta chains below, sequenced in a study of cytomegalovirus exposure and HLA in healthy donors. The PCR was carried out with 60 Vbeta primers and 13 Jbeta primers. Sequenced by immunoSEQ multiplex PCR; TCRdb stores in-frame clones only, minus some. This table holds roughly 83,000 clones, under 80% found once. Sequenced material: PBMCs. The receptors were sampled from a man aged 55 to 70 in good health and CMV-seronegative.

The J gene is TRBJ1-5, the V gene TRBV19; 9 bases are shared with TRBD1. This CDR3 region has 15 residues. Germline assignment: CDR1 LNHDA and CDR2 SQIVND (reference sequence). With V trimmed by 9 bases and J by 5 bases, 11 bases remained unmatched. The CDR3 here is CASTLQGQGDQPQHF. CDR3 DNA sequence: TGTGCCAGCACCCTGCAGGGACAGGGAGATCAGCCCCAGCATTTT.

This clone came up many times. Here the CDR3 reads CASSLLQQRGETQYF. CDR3 coding DNA: TGCGCCAGCAGCTTGTTACAACAACGAGGAGAGACCCAGTACTTC. The chain joins TRBV5-1 to TRBJ2-5, with D unresolved. The germline CDR1 and CDR2 sequences are SGHRS and YFSETQ. With 1 base removed from V and 4 bases from J, the gap between germline ends came to 14 bases. The CDR3 length is 15 residues.

This clone was detected only a few times. V is TRBV12-5 and J is TRBJ1-3; 7 nucleotides line up with TRBD1. V dropped 7 bases and J dropped 0; count of bases not matched to a gene: 6. From germline, CDR1 is LGHNT and CDR2 FRNRAP. CDR3 length equals 15 residues. The CDR3 here is CASAPGTDSGNTIYF. CDR3 DNA: TGTGCTAGTGCCCCCGGGACAGACTCTGGAAACACCATATATTTT.

This clone was picked up a small number of times. The V and J genes are TRBV5-1 and TRBJ2-7; 7 bases line up with TRBD1. Trimming removed 4 bases from V and 7 bases from J; junction bases left unmatched: 20. CDR3 size: 17 residues. CDR1 is SGHRS and CDR2 is YFSETQ in the germline V gene. CDR3 nucleotides: TGCGCCAGCAGCCCCACATCGAACGAGGGGGCGCGGGTTGAGCAGTACTTC. Protein sequence: CASSPTSNEGARVEQYF.

This chain links TRBV19 with TRBJ1-4, with 8 bases matching TRBD1. This CDR3 comprises 15 residues. In germline, CDR1 is LNHDA, CDR2 SQIVND (reference sequence). After removal of 8 bases from V and 3 bases from J, the junction contained 8 bases not matched to a gene. The CDR3 reads CASQGAGVANEKLFF. The CDR3 DNA sequence: TGTGCCAGTCAGGGGGCAGGTGTAGCTAATGAAAAACTGTTTTTT.

In this sample, this clone turned up a few times. The chain recombines TRBV4-1 with TRBJ1-4; the D is unclear. Deletions cut 1 base from V and 7 bases from J, with 10 bases between. The CDR3 is made up of 14 amino acids. The germline V gene encodes CDR1 MGHRA and CDR2 YSYEKL. The chain's CDR3 is CASSQVVSVEKLFF. CDR3 sequence (DNA): TGCGCCAGCAGCCAAGTGGTGTCGGTTGAAAAACTGTTTTTT.

The rearrangement joins TRBV11-2 to TRBJ2-7, with D maybe TRBD2 (6 bases). V dropped 1 base and J dropped 5 bases, with 12 bases sitting between them. Germline V lookup: CDR1 SGHAT, CDR2 FQNNGV. This CDR3 comprises 14 residues. In DNA form, the CDR3 reads TGTGCCAGCAGCTTAGTTGGAGGGGTGGACGAGCAGTACTTC. Protein product: CASSLVGGVDEQYF. The full variable domain, in which reference TRBV11-2 and TRBJ2-7 provide the parts outside the CDR3, is EAGVAQSPRYKIIEKRQSVAFWCNPISGHATLYWYQQILGQGPKLLIQFQNNGVVDDSQLPKDRFSAERLKGVDSTLKIQPAKLEDSAVYLCASSLVGGVDEQYFGPGTRLTVT.

The chain uses TRBV28 and TRBJ2-1, with D perhaps TRBD2 (7 bases). V was clipped by 6 bases and J by 13 bases, with 19 bases between them. CDR1 and CDR2 from the germline V gene are MDHEN and SYDVKM. This CDR3 spans 13 amino acids. The CDR3 DNA reads TGTGCCAGCAGACTCGGGGGGCCTAGTTTACAGTTCTTC. This translates into CASRLGGPSLQFF.